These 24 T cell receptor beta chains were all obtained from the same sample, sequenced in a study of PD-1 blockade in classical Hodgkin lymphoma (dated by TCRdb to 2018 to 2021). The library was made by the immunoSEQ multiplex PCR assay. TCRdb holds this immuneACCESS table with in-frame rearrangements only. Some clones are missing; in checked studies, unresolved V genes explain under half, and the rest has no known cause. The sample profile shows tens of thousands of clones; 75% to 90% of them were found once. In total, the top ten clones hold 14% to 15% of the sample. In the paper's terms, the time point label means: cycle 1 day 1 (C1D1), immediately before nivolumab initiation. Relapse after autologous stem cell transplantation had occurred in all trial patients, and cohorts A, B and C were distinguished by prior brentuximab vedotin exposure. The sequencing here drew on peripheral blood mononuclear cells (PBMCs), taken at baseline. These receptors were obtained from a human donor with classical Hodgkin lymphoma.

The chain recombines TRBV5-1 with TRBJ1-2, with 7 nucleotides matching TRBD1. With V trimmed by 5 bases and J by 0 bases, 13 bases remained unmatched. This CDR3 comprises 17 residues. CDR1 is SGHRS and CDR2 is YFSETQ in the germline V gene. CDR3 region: CASSRNQGTATNYGYTF. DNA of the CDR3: TGCGCCAGCAGTCGCAACCAAGGGACAGCCACTAACTATGGCTACACCTTC.

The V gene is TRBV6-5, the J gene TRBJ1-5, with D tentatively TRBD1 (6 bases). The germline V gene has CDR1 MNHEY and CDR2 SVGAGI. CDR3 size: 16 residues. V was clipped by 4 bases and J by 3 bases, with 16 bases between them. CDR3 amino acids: CASSFPIGQPNQPQHF. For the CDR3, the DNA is TGTGCCAGCAGTTTTCCCATCGGACAGCCCAATCAGCCCCAGCATTTT.

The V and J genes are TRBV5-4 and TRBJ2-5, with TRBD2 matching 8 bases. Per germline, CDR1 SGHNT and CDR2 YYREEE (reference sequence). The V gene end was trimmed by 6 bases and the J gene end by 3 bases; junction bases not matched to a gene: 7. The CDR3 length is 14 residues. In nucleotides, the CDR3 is TGTGCCAGCACGGAAGGAGCGGGGGAAGAGACCCAGTACTTC. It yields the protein CASTEGAGEETQYF.

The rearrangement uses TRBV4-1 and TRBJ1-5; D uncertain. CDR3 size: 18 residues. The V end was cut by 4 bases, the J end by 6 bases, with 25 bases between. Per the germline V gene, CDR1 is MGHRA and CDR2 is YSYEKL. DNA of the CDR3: TGCGCCAGCAGCCGCAAAGAGAATTCCGGGATTAAGGGTCAGCCCCAGCATTTT. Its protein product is CASSRKENSGIKGQPQHF.

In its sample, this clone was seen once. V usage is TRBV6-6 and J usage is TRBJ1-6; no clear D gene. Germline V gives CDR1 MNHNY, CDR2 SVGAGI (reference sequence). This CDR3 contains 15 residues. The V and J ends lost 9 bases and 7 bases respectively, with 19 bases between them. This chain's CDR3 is CASPEDGEMNSPLHF. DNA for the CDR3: TGTGCCAGTCCAGAAGATGGGGAGATGAATTCACCCCTCCACTTT.

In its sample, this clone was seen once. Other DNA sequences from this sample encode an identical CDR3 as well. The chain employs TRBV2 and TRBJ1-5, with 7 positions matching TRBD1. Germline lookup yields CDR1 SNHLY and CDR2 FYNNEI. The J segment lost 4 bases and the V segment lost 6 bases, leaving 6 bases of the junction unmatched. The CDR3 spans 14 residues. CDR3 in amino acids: CASSGDSLNQPQHF. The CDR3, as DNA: TGTGCCAGCAGCGGGGACAGCCTTAATCAGCCCCAGCATTTT.

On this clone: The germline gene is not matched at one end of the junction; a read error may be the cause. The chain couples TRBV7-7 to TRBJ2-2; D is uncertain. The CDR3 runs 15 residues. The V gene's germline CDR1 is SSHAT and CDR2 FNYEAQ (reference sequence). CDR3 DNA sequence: TGTGCTAGCAGCTTAGGCTCGCGTGCCACCGGGGAGCTGTTTTTT. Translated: CASSLGSRATGELFF. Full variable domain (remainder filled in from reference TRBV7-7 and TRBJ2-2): GAGVSQSPRYKVTKRGQDVTLRCDPISSHATLYWYQQALGQGPEFLTYFNYEAQPDKSGLPSDRFSAERPEGSISTLTIQRTEQRDSAMYRCASSLGSRATGELFFGEGSRLTVL.

This CDR3 reads CASSPPGETQYF. The CDR3 region has the DNA TGCGCCAGCAGCCCCCCCGGAGAGACCCAGTACTTC. V usage is TRBV5-1 and J usage is TRBJ2-5; no reliable D call. The CDR3 totals 12 residues. V lost 4 bases, J lost 4 bases, and 8 bases lay in between. Per the germline V gene, CDR1 is SGHRS and CDR2 is YFSETQ.

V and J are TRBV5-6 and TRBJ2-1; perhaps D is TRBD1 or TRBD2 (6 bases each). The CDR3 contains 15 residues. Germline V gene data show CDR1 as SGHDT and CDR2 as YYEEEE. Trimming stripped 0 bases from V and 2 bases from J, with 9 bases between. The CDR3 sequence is CASSLAGATYNEQFF. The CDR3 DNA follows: TGTGCCAGCAGCTTGGCGGGGGCAACCTACAATGAGCAGTTCTTC.

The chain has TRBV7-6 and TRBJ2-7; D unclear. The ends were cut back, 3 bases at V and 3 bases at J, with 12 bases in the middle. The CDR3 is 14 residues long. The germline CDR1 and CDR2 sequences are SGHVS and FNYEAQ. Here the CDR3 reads CASSLAADYYEQYF. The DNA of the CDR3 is TGTGCCAGCAGCTTGGCGGCTGATTACTACGAGCAGTACTTC.

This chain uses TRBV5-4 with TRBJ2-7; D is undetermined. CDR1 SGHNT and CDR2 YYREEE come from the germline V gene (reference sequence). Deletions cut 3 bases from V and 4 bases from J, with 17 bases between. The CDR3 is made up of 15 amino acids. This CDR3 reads CASSSDWTLTYEQYF. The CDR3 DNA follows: TGTGCCAGCAGCTCTGACTGGACGTTGACTTACGAGCAGTACTTC.

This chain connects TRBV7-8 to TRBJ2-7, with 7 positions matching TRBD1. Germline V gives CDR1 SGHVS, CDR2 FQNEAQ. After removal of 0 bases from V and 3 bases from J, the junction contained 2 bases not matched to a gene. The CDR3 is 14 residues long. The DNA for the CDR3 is TGTGCCAGCAGCTTAGCGTCAGGGGGCTACGAGCAGTACTTC. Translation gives CASSLASGGYEQYF.

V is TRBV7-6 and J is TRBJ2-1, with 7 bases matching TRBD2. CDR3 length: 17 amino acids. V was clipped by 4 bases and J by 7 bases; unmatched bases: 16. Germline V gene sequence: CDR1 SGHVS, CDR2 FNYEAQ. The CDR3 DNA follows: TGTGCCAGCAGCTCGACTGTAACGGGGGGAGGCCTAAATGAGCAGTTCTTC. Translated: CASSSTVTGGGLNEQFF.

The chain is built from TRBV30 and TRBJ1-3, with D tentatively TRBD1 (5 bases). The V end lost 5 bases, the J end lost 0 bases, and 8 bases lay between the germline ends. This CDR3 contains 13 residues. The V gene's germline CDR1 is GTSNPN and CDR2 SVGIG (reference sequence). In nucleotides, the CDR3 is TGTGCCTGGGACAGTATCTCTGGAAACACCATATATTTT. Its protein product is CAWDSISGNTIYF.

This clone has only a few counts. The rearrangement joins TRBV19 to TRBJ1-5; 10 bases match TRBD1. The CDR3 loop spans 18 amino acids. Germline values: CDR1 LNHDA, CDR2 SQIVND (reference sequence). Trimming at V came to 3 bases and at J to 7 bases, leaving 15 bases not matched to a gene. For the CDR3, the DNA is TGTGCCAGTAGTATTAATATACCGGGACAGGGGTCTTGGCAGCCCCAGCATTTT. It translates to CASSINIPGQGSWQPQHF.

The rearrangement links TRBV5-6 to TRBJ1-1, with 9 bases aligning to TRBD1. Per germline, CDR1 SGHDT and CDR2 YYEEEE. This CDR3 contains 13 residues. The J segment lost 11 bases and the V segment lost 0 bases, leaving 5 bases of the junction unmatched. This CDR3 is CASSLEGTGTAFF. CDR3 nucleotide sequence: TGTGCCAGCAGCTTGGAGGGGACAGGGACTGCTTTCTTT.

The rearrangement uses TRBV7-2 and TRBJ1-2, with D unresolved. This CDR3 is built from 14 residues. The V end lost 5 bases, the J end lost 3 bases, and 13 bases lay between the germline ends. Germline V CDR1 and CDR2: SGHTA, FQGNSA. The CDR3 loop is CASSPGDGHYGYTF. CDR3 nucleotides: TGTGCCAGCAGCCCAGGCGACGGACACTATGGCTACACCTTC.

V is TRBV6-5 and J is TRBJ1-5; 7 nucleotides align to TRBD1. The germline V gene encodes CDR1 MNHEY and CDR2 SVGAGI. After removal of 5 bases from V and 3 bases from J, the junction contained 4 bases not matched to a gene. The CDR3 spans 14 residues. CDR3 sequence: CASSPQGSNQPQHF. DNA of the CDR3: TGTGCCAGCAGTCCACAGGGGTCCAATCAGCCCCAGCATTTT.

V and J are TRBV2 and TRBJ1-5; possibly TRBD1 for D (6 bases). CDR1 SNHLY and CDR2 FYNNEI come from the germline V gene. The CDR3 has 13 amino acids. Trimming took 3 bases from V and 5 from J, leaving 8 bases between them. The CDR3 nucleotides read TGTGCCAGCAGTGACAGGGGCTATCAGCCCCAGCATTTT. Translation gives CASSDRGYQPQHF.

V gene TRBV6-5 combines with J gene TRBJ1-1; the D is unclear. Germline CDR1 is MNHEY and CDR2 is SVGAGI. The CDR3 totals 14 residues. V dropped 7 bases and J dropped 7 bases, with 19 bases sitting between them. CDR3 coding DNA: TGTGCCAGCAAATTAGGGCGTTATGCTATTGAAGCTTTCTTT. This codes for CASKLGRYAIEAFF.

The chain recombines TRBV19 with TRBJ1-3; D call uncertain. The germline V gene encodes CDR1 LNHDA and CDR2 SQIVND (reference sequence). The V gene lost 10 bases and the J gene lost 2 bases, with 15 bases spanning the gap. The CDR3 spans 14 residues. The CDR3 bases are TGTGCCACCACCGAACGTTTTCCTGGAAACACCATATATTTT. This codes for CATTERFPGNTIYF.

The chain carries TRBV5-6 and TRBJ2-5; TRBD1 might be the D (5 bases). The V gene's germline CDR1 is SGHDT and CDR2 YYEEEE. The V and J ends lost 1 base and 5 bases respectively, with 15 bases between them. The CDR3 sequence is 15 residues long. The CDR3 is CASSLQAGIGETQYF. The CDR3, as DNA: TGTGCCAGCAGCTTGCAGGCAGGGATTGGGGAGACCCAGTACTTC.

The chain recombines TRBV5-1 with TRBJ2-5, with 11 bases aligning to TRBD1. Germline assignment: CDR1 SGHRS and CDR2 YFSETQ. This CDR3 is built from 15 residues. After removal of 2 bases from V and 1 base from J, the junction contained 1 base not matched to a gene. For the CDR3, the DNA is TGCGCCAGCAGCTTTGGGACAGGGGGCCAAGAGACCCAGTACTTC. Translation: CASSFGTGGQETQYF.

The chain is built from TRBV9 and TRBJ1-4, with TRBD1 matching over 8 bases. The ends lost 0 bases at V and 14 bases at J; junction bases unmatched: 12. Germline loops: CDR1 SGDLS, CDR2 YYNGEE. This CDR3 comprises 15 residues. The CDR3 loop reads CASSVGGTGGGGLFF. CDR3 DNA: TGTGCCAGCAGCGTAGGAGGGACAGGCGGTGGTGGGCTGTTTTTT.